This T cell receptor beta chain emerged from a study of regulatory T cells in long-lasting Graves disease. This CDR3 comprises 15 residues. Unmatched junction bases numbered 12, after V lost 7 bases and J lost 6 bases. Germline CDR1 reads SNHLY; CDR2 reads FYNNEI. In building TCR beta libraries, iRepertoire HTBI primers were used together with Arm-PCR of CDR3 regions. MiXCR, applied by TCRdb to the multiplex PCR reads, yields one record per CDR3 protein. This table has 200,000 to 250,000 distinct CDR3 sequences, 20% to 25% appearing once. Study-level results: Sampling was limited to peripheral blood rather than thyroid tissue. Because few samples were included, accuracy may have been lower.

This clonotype has a count of ten or more. As yet, its antigen is unknown. Time point indicated: newly diagnosed GD, antithyroid drugs for less than 3 months. PBMCs were the source of the RNA used for TCR sequencing. American Thyroid Association guidelines defined Graves' disease diagnosis. The chain couples TRBV2 to TRBJ1-5; 7 positions match TRBD1. The sample consisted of peripheral blood mononuclear cells (PBMCs), taken at new diagnosis, from a patient treated with antithyroid drugs. This clonotype was sampled from a female donor with Graves disease. For the CDR3, the DNA is TGTGCCAGCACCCTGGGCAGCTCAGGGGGTCAGCCCCAGCATTTT. This encodes CASTLGSSGGQPQHF. Drawing the rest from reference TRBV2 and TRBJ1-5, the complete variable domain is EPEVTQTPSHQVTQMGQEVILRCVPISNHLYFYWYRQILGQKVEFLVSFYNNEISEKSEIFDDQFSVERPDGSNFTLKIRSTKLEDSAMYFCASTLGSSGGQPQHFGDGTRLSIL.